This TCR beta chain was sequenced in a study of radiotherapy plus CTLA-4 blockade in lung cancer. Study-level points and caveats: Blood TCR clones of tumor origin expanded after radiotherapy plus ipilimumab.

On this clone: Its target is unknown.

V dropped 8 bases and J dropped 0; count of bases not matched to a gene: 15. CDR3 length: 19 amino acids. CDR1 is SNHLY and CDR2 is FYNNEI in the germline V gene. TCRdb's table, derived via immunoSEQ multiplex PCR, lists solely in-frame clones and lacks some. The sample gives 51,000 or so clones, 70% to 90% of which show up once; approximately 7.8% is in the top ten. The source was peripheral blood, collected from a patient treated with radiotherapy plus ipilimumab. The sequence was obtained from a human donor with non-small cell lung cancer whose response to radiotherapy plus ipilimumab could not be evaluated. The chain couples TRBV2 to TRBJ2-3; 12 bases are shared with TRBD2. In DNA, the CDR3 is TGTGCCAGCTTCCCTCGCCGGGGACTAGCGGGTTCTAGCACAGATACGCAGTATTTT. As protein: CASFPRRGLAGSSTDTQYF.